A single sample gave rise to the 14 T cell receptor beta chains below, sequenced in a study of blood T cell repertoires in COVID-19. Profiling relied on immunoSEQ multiplex PCR, and the TCRdb table lists in-frame clones only, not all of them. Of approximately 74,000 clones in the sample, 85% to 95% were seen once. The sample consisted of peripheral blood. These receptors were obtained from a woman aged 60-70 years with active COVID-19.

The chain combines TRBV9 with TRBJ2-6, with TRBD1 as a possible D gene (6 bases). Germline V gives CDR1 SGDLS, CDR2 YYNGEE. Between the trimmed V and J ends, which lost 3 bases and 1 base, there was a span of 14 bases. The CDR3 runs 17 residues. In DNA form, the CDR3 reads TGTGCCAGCAGCGCGCCAATAACAGGGTCTGGGGCCAACGTCCTGACTTTC. Translation gives CASSAPITGSGANVLTF.

The CDR3 DNA is TGTGCCAGCAGCGTAGGCAGGGGTAGGGTCAATGAGCAGTTCTTC. This gives the protein CASSVGRGRVNEQFF. The chain is built from TRBV9 and TRBJ2-1, with a possible D match to TRBD1 (6 bases). Trimming left V 0 bases short and J 6 bases short, with 13 bases between. Per the germline V gene, CDR1 is SGDLS and CDR2 is YYNGEE. The CDR3 runs 15 residues.

This clone was counted a few times. The chain has TRBV7-9 and TRBJ2-3, with TRBD1 identical over 7 bases. Germline CDR1 and CDR2: SEHNR and FQNEAQ (reference sequence). Trimming took 3 bases from V and 0 from J; bases not matched to a gene: 3. The CDR3 runs to 15 residues. CDR3 sequence: CASSFGTASTDTQYF. In nucleotides, the CDR3 is TGTGCCAGCAGCTTCGGGACAGCTAGCACAGATACGCAGTATTTT.

This chain connects TRBV10-2 to TRBJ2-2; TRBD2 aligns across 8 bases. Germline V gene data show CDR1 as WSHSY and CDR2 as SAAADI. The junction had 10 bases not matched to a gene; V was cut back by 7 bases and J by 6 bases. The CDR3 is made up of 15 amino acids. CDR3 bases: TGCGCCAGCAAACTCAGCGGGAGTCGGGCCGGGGAGCTGTTTTTT. It encodes CASKLSGSRAGELFF.

The chain has TRBV5-6 and TRBJ2-1; D is perhaps TRBD2 (5 bases). V lost 3 bases to trimming and J lost 9 bases, with 16 bases between them. CDR3 length equals 14 residues. Germline V CDR1 and CDR2: SGHDT, YYEEEE. CDR3 in amino acids: CASSSRTTTVEQFF. In DNA, the CDR3 is TGTGCCAGCAGCTCGCGGACGACTACCGTTGAGCAGTTCTTC.

The chain uses TRBV2 and TRBJ2-5; the match to TRBD2 covers 10 bases. The CDR3 runs 15 residues. Germline V gene lookup returns CDR1 SNHLY and CDR2 FYNNEI. J was trimmed by 5 bases and V by 3 bases; bases with no gene match: 6. The CDR3 sequence is CASSDLTSGQETQYF. The CDR3 bases are TGTGCCAGCAGTGATTTGACTAGCGGGCAGGAGACCCAGTACTTC.

This clone was seen just once. The chain combines TRBV7-9 with TRBJ2-7; 9 positions agree with TRBD1. Germline trimming cut 4 bases from V and 6 bases from J; bases unmatched to any gene: 4. This CDR3 region has 13 residues. Germline V lookup: CDR1 SEHNR, CDR2 FQNEAQ (reference sequence). CDR3 in DNA: TGTGCCAGCAGCTGGGGACAGGGTGGCGAGCAGTACTTC. This sequence encodes CASSWGQGGEQYF.

This rearrangement joins TRBV6-6 to TRBJ2-7, with D possibly TRBD1 on 6 matching bases. Germline CDR1 reads MNHNY; CDR2 reads SVGAGI (reference sequence). V was trimmed by 0 bases and J by 4 bases, leaving 13 bases between them. The CDR3 extends over 15 amino acids. CDR3 coding DNA: TGTGCCAGCAGTTACTCGACGGACAGAGGATACGAGCAGTACTTC. It is translated as CASSYSTDRGYEQYF.

The chain couples TRBV7-2 to TRBJ2-5; D might be TRBD1 (6 bases). With 3 bases removed from V and 4 bases from J, the gap between germline ends came to 12 bases. Germline CDR1 and CDR2: SGHTA and FQGNSA. The length of the CDR3 is 14 residues. CDR3 bases: TGTGCCAGCAGCTTTACAGGGAGTGCAGAGACCCAGTACTTC. It encodes CASSFTGSAETQYF.

This chain uses TRBV29-1 with TRBJ2-1; 11 bases fit TRBD2. The germline CDR1 and CDR2 sequences are SQVTM and ANQGSEA. The CDR3 loop spans 16 amino acids. J lost 5 bases, V lost 5 bases, and 11 bases had no gene match. CDR3 region: CSVFTLPGLADNEQFF. In DNA, the CDR3 is TGCAGCGTTTTCACTCTCCCGGGACTAGCGGACAATGAGCAGTTCTTC.

This clone was seen only once. The rearrangement uses TRBV23-1 and TRBJ2-5, with 7 bases matching TRBD1. TRBV23-1 is an ORF for which the function is uncertain. This CDR3 has 15 amino acids. V trimming: 2 bases; J trimming: 0 bases; junction bases outside the gene matches: 3. The CDR3 spells CASSQPGTDQETQYF. The CDR3 nucleotides are TGCGCCAGCAGTCAACCGGGGACAGACCAAGAGACCCAGTACTTC.

This CDR3 is CSASPQTYEQYF. DNA for the CDR3: TGCAGTGCTAGTCCACAAACCTACGAGCAGTACTTC. V and J are TRBV20-1 and TRBJ2-7; D is uncertain. Trimming removed 3 bases at V and 2 bases at J, with 8 bases between. Germline assignment: CDR1 DFQATT and CDR2 SNEGSKA (reference sequence). The CDR3 runs to 12 residues.

The rearrangement uses TRBV7-9 and TRBJ1-2, with 9 bases lining up with TRBD1. The V gene end was trimmed by 5 bases and the J gene end by 7 bases; junction bases not matched to a gene: 11. The CDR3 spans 15 residues. In germline, CDR1 is SEHNR, CDR2 FQNEAQ (reference sequence). Here the CDR3 reads CASSIRQGGWFGYTF. The CDR3 DNA is TGTGCCAGCAGCATCCGACAGGGGGGTTGGTTTGGCTACACCTTC. Variable domain in full (rest from reference TRBV7-9 and TRBJ1-2): DTGVSQNPRHKITKRGQNVTFRCDPISEHNRLYWYRQTLGQGPEFLTYFQNEAQLEKSRLLSDRFSAERPKGSFSTLEIQRTEQGDSAMYLCASSIRQGGWFGYTFGSGTRLTVV.

Here the CDR3 DNA reads TGTGCCAGCAGCTTATGGAGTAGCGGGACTGGCAATGAGCAGTTCTTC. It yields the protein CASSLWSSGTGNEQFF. The V call is TRBV7-2, the J call TRBJ2-1; TRBD2 aligns across 8 bases. The CDR3 runs 16 residues. The V segment lost 2 bases and the J segment 6 bases; nucleotides outside the gene matches: 9. From germline, CDR1 is SGHTA and CDR2 FQGNSA. The full variable domain, rest sourced from reference TRBV7-2 and TRBJ2-1, is GAGVSQSPSNKVTEKGKDVELRCDPISGHTALYWYRQSLGQGLEFLIYFQGNSAPDKSGLPSDRFSAERTGGSVSTLTIQRTQQEDSAVYLCASSLWSSGTGNEQFFGPGTRLTVL.